This note documents a single T cell receptor beta chain sequence. Its target is unknown. This specimen comes from a study of long-term antiretroviral therapy in people with HIV. It was version v3.0 of the immunoSEQ assay that was run at survey level. Sequencing used immunoSEQ multiplex PCR; TCRdb keeps in-frame clones, though not all of them. The sample includes 20,000 or so clones, about nine tenths of them seen just once. V was cut by 1 base and J by 9 bases, with 13 bases left in between. This CDR3 spans 13 amino acids. Germline loops: CDR1 SGHDT, CDR2 YYEEEE. Study-level results: Subsequent to ART, diversity was augmented yet persisted below that of transplant donor controls.

Material: unsorted PBMCs, obtained 2.1 years after starting antiretroviral therapy. This sequence was found in a man between 18 and 35 years old with HIV. V usage is TRBV5-6 and J usage is TRBJ1-2; no clear D gene. DNA of the CDR3: TGTGCCAGCAGCTTGTCGCCCTATGGGAGCTACACCTTC. It specifies CASSLSPYGSYTF.